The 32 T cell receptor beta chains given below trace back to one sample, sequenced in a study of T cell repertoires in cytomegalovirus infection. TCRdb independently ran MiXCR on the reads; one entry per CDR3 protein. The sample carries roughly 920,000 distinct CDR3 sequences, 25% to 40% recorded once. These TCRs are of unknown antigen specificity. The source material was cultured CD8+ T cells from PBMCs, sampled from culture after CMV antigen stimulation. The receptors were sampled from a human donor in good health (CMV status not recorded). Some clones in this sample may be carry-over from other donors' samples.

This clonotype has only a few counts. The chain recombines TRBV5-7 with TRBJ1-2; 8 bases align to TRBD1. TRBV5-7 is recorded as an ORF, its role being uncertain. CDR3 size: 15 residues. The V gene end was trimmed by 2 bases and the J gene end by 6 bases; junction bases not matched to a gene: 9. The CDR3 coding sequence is TGTGCCAGCAGCTTACGGACAGGGAGTAGCCATGGCTACACCTTC. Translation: CASSLRTGSSHGYTF.

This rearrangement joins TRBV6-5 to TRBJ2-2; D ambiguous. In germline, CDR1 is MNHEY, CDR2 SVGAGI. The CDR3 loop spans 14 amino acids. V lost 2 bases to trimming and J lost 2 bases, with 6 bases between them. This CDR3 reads CASSYTHNTGELFF. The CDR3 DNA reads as TGTGCCAGCAGTTACACACACAACACCGGGGAGCTGTTTTTT.

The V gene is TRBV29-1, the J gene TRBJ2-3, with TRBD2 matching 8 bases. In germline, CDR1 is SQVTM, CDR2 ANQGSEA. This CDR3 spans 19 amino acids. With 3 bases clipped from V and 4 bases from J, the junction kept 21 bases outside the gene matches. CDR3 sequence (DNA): TGCAGCGTTGACGATCTTTTCCGACCGGGACTAGGAGGGTCAGATACGCAGTATTTT. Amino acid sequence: CSVDDLFRPGLGGSDTQYF.

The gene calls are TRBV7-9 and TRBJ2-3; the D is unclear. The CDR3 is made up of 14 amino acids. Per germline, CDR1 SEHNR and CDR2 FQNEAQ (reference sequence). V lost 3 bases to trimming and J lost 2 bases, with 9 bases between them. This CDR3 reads CASSFGQPTDTQYF. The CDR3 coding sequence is TGTGCCAGCAGCTTCGGGCAGCCCACAGATACGCAGTATTTT.

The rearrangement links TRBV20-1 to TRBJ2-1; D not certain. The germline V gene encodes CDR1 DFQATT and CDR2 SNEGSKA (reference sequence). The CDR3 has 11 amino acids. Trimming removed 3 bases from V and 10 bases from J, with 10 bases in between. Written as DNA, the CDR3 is TGCAGTGCTAGCCGGGCCGGAGAGCAGTTCTTC. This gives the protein CSASRAGEQFF.

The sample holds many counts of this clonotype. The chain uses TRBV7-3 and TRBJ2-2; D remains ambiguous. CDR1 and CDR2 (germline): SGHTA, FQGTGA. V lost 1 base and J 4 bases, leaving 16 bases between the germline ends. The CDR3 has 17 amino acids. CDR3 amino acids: CASSLSEATSSTGELFF. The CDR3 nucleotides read TGTGCCAGCAGCTTAAGTGAGGCGACCTCGAGCACCGGGGAGCTGTTTTTT.

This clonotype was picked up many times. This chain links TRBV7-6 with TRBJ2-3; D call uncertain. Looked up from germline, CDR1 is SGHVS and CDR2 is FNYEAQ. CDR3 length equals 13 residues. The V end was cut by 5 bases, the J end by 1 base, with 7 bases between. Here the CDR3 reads CASSRTRTDTQYF. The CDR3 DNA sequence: TGTGCCAGCAGCCGAACCCGCACAGATACGCAGTATTTT.

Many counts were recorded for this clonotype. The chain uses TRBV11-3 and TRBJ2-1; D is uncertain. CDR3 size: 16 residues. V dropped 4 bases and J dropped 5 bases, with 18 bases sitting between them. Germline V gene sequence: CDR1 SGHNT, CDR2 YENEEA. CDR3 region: CASSSSTIPGDNEQFF. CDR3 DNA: TGTGCCAGCAGCTCTTCTACAATACCTGGGGACAATGAGCAGTTCTTC.

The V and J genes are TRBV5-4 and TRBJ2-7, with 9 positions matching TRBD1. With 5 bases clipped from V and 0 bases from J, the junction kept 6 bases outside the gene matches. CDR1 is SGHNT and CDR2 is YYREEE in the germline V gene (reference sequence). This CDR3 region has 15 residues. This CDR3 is CASSHRDRDSYEQYF. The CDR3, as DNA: TGTGCCAGCAGTCACCGGGACAGGGACTCCTACGAGCAGTACTTC.

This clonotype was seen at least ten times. The chain's CDR3 is CASSPVDEQFF. In DNA, the CDR3 is TGTGCCAGCAGCCCCGTAGATGAGCAGTTCTTC. V and J are TRBV7-2 and TRBJ2-1; D is unclear. V lost 5 bases and J 8 bases, leaving 7 bases between the germline ends. Per the germline V gene, CDR1 is SGHTA and CDR2 is FQGNSA. This CDR3 spans 11 amino acids.

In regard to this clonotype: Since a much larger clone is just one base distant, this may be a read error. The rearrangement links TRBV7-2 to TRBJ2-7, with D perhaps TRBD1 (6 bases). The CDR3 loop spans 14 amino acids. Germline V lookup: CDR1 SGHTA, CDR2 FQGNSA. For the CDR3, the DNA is TGTGCCAACAGCTTTTTAGGGGGATCCTACGAGCAGTACTTC. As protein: CANSFLGGSYEQYF.

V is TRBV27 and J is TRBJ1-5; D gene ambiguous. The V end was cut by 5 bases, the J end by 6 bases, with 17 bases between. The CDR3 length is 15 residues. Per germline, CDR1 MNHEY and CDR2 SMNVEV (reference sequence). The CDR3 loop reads CASSPLAGVPQPQHF. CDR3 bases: TGTGCCAGCAGTCCTCTGGCAGGCGTGCCTCAGCCCCAGCATTTT.

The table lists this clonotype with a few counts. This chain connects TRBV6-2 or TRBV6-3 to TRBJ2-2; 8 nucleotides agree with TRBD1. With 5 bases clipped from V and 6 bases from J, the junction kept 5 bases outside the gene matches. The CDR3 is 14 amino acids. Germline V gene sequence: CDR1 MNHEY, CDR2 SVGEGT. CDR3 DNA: TGTGCCAGCAGTGTGTCACAGGGGGCCGGGGAGCTGTTTTTT. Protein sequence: CASSVSQGAGELFF.

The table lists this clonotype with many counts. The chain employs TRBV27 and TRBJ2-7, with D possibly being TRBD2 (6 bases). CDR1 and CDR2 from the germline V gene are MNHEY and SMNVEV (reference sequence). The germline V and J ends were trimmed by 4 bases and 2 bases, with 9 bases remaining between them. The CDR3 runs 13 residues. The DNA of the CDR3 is TGTGCCAGCAGTTCCGGGGGACCCTACGAGCAGTACTTC. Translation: CASSSGGPYEQYF.

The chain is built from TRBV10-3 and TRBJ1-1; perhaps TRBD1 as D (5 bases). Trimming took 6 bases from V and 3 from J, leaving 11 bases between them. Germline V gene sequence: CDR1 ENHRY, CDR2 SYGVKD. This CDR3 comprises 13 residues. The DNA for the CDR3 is TGTGCCATCAGCCCAGAGGGGTACACTGAAGCTTTCTTT. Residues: CAISPEGYTEAFF.

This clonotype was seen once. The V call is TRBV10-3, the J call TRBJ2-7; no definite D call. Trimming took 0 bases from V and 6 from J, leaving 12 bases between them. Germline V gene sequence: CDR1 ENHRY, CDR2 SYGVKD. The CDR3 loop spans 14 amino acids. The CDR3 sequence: CAISESEFSAEQYF. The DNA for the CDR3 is TGTGCCATCAGTGAGTCGGAGTTCAGTGCCGAGCAGTACTTC.

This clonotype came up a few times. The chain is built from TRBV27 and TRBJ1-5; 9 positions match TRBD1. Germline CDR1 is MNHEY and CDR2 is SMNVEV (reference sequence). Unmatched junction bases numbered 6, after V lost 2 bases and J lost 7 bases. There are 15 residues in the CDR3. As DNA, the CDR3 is TGTGCCAGCAGTTTAAAGGGACAGGGTACCCAGCCCCAGCATTTT. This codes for CASSLKGQGTQPQHF.

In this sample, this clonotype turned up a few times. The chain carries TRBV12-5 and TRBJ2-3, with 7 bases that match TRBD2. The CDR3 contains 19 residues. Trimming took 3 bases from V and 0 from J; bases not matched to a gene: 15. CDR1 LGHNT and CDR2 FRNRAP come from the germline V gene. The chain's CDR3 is CASGFPRAGAPGSTDTQYF. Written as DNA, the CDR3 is TGTGCTAGTGGTTTCCCTCGGGCGGGAGCACCCGGAAGCACAGATACGCAGTATTTT.

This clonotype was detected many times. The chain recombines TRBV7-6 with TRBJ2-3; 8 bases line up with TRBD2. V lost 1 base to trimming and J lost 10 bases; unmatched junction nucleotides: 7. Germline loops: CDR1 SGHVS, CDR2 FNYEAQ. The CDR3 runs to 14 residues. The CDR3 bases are TGTGCCAGCAGCTTAGGGTCTACTAGCGGAGCGCAGTATTTT. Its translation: CASSLGSTSGAQYF.

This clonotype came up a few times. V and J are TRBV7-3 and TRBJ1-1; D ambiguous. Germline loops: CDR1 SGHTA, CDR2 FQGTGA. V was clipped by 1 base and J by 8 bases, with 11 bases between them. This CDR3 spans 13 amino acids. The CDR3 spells CASSLNIRREAFF. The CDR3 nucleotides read TGTGCCAGCAGCTTAAACATCCGGAGGGAAGCTTTCTTT.

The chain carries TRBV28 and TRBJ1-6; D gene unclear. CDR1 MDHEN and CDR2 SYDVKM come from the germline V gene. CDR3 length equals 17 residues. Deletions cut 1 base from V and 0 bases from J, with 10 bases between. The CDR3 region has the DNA TGTGCCAGCAGTTTATTAGGGCAGAGCTCCTATAATTCACCCCTCCACTTT. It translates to CASSLLGQSSYNSPLHF.

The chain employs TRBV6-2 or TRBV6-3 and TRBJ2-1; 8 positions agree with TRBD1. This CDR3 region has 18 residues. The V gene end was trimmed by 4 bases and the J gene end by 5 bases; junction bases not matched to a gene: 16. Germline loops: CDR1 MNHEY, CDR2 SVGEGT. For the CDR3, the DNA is TGTGCCAGCAGTTCCCCCGATTCGACAGGGGCCGGGGACAATGAGCAGTTCTTC. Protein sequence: CASSSPDSTGAGDNEQFF.

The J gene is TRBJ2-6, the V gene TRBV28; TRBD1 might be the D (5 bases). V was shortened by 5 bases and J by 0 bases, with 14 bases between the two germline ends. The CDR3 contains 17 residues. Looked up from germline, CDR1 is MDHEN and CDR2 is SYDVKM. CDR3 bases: TGTGCCAGCAGTCCAAGGCGACAGCACTCTGGGGCCAACGTCCTGACTTTC. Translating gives CASSPRRQHSGANVLTF.

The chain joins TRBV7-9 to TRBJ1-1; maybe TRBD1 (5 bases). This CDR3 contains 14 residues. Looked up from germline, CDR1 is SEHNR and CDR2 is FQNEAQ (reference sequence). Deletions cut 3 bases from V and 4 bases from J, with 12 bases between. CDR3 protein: CASSFSVGTTEAFF. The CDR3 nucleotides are TGTGCCAGCAGCTTTAGTGTAGGGACCACTGAAGCTTTCTTT. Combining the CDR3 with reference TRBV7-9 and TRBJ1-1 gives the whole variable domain DTGVSQNPRHKITKRGQNVTFRCDPISEHNRLYWYRQTLGQGPEFLTYFQNEAQLEKSRLLSDRFSAERPKGSFSTLEIQRTEQGDSAMYLCASSFSVGTTEAFFGQGTRLTVV.

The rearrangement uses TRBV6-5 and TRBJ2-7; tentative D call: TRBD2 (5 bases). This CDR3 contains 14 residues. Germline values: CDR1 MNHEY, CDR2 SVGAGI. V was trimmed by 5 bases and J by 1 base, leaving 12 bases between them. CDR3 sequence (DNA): TGTGCCAGCAGTCCCGGACTGCTGTCCTACGAGCAGTACTTC. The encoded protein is CASSPGLLSYEQYF.

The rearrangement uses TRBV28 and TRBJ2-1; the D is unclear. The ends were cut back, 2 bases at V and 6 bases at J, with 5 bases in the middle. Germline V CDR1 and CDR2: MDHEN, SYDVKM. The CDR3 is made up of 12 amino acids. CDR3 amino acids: CASSLKSNEQFF. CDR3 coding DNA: TGTGCCAGCAGTTTAAAAAGCAATGAGCAGTTCTTC.

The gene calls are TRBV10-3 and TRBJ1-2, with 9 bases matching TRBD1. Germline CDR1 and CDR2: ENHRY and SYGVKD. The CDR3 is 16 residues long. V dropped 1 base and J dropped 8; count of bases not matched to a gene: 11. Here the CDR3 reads CAISEFFTGTGPGYTF. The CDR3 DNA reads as TGTGCCATCAGTGAGTTCTTCACCGGGACAGGGCCCGGCTACACCTTC.

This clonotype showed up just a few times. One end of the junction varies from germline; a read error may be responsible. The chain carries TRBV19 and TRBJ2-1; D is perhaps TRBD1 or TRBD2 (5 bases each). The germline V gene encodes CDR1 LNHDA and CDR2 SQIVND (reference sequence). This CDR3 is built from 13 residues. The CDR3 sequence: CASSISEGSEQFF. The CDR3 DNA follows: TGTGCCAGTAGTATATCAGAGGGGTCTGAGCAGTTCTTT.

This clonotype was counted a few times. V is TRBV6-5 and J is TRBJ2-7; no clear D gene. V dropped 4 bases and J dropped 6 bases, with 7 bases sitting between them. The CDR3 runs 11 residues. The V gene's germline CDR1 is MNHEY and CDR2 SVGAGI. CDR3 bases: TGTGCCAGCAGTTCCGCAACCGAGCAGTACTTC. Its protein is CASSSATEQYF.

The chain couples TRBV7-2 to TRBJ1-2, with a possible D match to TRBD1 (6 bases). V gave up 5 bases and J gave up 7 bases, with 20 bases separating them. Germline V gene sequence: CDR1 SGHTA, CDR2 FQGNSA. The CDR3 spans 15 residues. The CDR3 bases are TGTGCCAGCAGCCCCGAGGGAGCAGGGGTGTCTGGCTACACCTTC. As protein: CASSPEGAGVSGYTF.

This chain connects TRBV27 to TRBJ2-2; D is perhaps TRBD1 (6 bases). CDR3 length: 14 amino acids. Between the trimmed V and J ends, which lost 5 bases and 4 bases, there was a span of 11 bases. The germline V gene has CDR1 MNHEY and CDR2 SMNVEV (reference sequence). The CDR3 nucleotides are TGTGCCAGCAGTCCTTACAGGGCCACCGGGGAGCTGTTTTTT. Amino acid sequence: CASSPYRATGELFF.

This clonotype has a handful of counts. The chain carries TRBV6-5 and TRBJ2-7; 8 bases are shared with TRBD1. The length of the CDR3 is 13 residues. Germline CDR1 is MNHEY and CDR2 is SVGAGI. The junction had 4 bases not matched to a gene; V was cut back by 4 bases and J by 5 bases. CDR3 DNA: TGTGCCAGCAGTTCTATGACAGGGGACGAGCAGTACTTC. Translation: CASSSMTGDEQYF.